The source of this TCR beta chain is a study of vaccination effects on CD4 cells after COVID-19. About the research overall: It was a median of 72 days after the second dose that post-vaccine samples were obtained.

TCRdb keeps only in-frame clones here, not all; method: immunoSEQ multiplex PCR. Of around 25,000 clones in the sample, 80% to 90% were seen once. Germline CDR1 reads SGHNT; CDR2 reads YENEEA. CDR3 size: 14 residues. V was clipped by 8 bases and J by 10 bases, with 21 bases between them. Before any sequencing was done, the ViraFEST assay used viral peptide pools to expand antigen-specific CD4+ T cells. The culture ran for 10 days before CD4+ T cells were isolated. All study participants received two doses of BNT162b2 or mRNA-1273 vaccine. None of the vaccinated had previously contracted SARS-CoV-2, and their nucleocapsid antibodies tested negative. With respect to this clone: Its cognate antigen is unknown.

The sequenced sample was CD4+ T cells from PBMCs cultured with SARS-CoV-2 spike peptides, obtained after COVID-19 vaccination. The sequence was collected from a human donor who received a COVID-19 vaccine. Some clones in this sample may be carry-over from other donors' samples. The chain carries TRBV11-3 and TRBJ2-1; D might be TRBD2 (6 bases). The CDR3 region has the DNA TGTGCCAGCCGCCTTGGTGCGGGGAGCGGGGAGCAGTTCTTC. This encodes CASRLGAGSGEQFF.